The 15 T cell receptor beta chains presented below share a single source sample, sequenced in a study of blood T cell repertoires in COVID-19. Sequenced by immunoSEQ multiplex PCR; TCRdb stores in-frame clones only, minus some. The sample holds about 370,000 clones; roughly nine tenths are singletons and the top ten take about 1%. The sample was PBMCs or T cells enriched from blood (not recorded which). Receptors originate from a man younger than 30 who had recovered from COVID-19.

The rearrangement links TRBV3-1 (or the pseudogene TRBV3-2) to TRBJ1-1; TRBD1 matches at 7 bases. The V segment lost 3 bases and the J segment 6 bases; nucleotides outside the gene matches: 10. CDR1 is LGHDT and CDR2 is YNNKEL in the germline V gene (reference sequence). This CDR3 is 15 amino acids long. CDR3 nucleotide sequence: TGTGCCAGCAGCCACCCCCGACAGGGCGCATCTGAAGCTTTCTTT. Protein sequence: CASSHPRQGASEAFF.

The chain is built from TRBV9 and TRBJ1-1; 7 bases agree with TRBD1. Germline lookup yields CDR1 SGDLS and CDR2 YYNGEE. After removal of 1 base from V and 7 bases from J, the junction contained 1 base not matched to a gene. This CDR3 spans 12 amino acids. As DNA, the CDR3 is TGTGCCAGCAGCGTACAGGGGGATGAAGCTTTCTTT. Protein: CASSVQGDEAFF.

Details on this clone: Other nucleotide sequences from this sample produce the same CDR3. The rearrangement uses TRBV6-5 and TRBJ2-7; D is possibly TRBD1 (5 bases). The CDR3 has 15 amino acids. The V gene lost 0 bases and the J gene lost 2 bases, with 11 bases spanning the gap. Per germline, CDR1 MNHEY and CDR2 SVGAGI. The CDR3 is CASSYSRQGPYEQYF. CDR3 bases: TGTGCCAGCAGTTACTCGAGGCAGGGCCCCTACGAGCAGTACTTC.

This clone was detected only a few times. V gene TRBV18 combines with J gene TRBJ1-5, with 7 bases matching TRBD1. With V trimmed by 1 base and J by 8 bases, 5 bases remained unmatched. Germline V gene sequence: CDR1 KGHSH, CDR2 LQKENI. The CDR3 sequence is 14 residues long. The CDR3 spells CASSPQQGSEPQHF. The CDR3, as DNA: TGTGCCAGCTCACCACAACAGGGGAGTGAGCCCCAGCATTTT.

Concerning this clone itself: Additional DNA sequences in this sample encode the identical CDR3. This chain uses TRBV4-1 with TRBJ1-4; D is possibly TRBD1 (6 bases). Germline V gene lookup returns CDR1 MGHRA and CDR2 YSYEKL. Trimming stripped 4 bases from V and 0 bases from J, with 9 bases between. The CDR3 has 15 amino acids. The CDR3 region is CASSLPGATNEKLFF. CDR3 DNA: TGCGCCAGCAGCCTTCCAGGGGCAACTAATGAAAAACTGTTTTTT.

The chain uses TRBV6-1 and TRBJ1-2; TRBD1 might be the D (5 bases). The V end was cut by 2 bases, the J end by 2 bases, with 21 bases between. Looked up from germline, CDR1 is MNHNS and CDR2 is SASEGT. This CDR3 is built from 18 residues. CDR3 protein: CASSEYFLIGGTNYGYTF. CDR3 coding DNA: TGTGCCAGCAGTGAATATTTCTTAATCGGGGGAACGAACTATGGCTACACCTTC.

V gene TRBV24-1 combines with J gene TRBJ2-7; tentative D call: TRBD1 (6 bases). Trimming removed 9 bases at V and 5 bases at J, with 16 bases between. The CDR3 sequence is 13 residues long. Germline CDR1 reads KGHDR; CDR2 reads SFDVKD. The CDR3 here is CATLCRGRNEQYF. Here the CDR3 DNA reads TGTGCCACCTTATGCAGGGGACGAAACGAGCAGTACTTC.

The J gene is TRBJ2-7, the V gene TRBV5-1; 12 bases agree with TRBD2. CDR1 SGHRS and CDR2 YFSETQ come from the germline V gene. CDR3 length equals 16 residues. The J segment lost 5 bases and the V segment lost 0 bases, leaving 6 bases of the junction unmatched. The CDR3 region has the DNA TGCGCCAGCAGCTTGGGGCTAGCGGGGGGGCCCCACGAGCAGTACTTC. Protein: CASSLGLAGGPHEQYF.

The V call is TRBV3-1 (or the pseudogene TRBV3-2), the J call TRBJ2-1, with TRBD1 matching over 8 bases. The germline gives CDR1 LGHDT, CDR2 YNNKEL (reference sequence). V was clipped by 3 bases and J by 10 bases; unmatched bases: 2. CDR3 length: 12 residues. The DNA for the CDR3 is TGTGCCAGCAGCCACCGGGACAGGGAGCAGTTCTTC. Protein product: CASSHRDREQFF.

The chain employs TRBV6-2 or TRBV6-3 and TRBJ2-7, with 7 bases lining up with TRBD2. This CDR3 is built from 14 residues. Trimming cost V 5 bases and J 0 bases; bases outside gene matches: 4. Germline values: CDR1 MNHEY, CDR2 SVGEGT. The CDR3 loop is CASSSRGSSYEQYF. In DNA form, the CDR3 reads TGTGCCAGCAGTAGCCGCGGGAGCTCCTACGAGCAGTACTTC.

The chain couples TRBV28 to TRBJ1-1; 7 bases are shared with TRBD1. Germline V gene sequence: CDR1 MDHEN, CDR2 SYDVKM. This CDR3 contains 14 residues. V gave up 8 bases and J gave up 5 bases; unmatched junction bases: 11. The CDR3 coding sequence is TGTGCCAGCCATACTAGACAGGGATGGACTGAAGCTTTCTTT. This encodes CASHTRQGWTEAFF.

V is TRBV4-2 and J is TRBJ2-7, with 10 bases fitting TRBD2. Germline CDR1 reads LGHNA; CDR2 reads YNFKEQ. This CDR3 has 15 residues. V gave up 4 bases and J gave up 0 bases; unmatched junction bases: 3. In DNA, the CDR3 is TGTGCCAGCAGCCCCACTAGCGGGGACTCCTACGAGCAGTACTTC. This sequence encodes CASSPTSGDSYEQYF.

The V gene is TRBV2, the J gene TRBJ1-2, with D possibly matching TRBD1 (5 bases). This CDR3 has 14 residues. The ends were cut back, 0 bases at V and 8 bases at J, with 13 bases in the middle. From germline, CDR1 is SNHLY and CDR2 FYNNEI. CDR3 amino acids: CASSEARGARGYTF. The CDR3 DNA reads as TGTGCCAGCAGTGAAGCGCGGGGCGCGAGGGGCTACACCTTC.

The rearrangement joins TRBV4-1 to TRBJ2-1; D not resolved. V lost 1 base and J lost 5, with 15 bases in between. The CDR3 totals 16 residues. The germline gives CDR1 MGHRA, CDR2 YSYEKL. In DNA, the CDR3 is TGCGCCAGCAGCCAAGGGATCCCGGGTCGGGACAATGAGCAGTTCTTC. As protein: CASSQGIPGRDNEQFF.

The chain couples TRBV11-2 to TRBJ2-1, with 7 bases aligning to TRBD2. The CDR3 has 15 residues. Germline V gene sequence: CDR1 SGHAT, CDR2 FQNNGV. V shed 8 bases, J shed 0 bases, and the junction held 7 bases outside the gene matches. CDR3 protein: CASVTSPYSYNEQFF. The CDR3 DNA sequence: TGTGCCAGCGTGACTAGCCCCTACTCCTACAATGAGCAGTTCTTC.